This T cell receptor (beta chain) is drawn from a study of blood T cell repertoires in COVID-19. In the study overall: The analysed material was cDNA or gDNA that came from T cells, B-cell-depleted T cells, or PBMCs.

Enrollees, 18 to 89 years old, lived in about two dozen US areas. Each participant's cohort was designated according to participant-reported clinical history. Sequencing used immunoSEQ multiplex PCR; TCRdb keeps in-frame clones, though not all of them. This table holds 150,000 to 250,000 clones, 75% to 90% found once. This CDR3 spans 13 amino acids. Trimming shortened V by 4 bases and J by 1 base, and 7 bases separated the two germline ends. From germline, CDR1 is SGHDN and CDR2 FVKESK. The table lists this clone with a count of one. The gene calls are TRBV14 and TRBJ1-1; no clear D gene. The origin of this receptor is a woman aged 25 to 39 who had recovered from COVID-19. The specimen was PBMCs or T cells enriched from blood (not recorded which). DNA of the CDR3: TGTGCCAGCAGCCCCCATCCGAACACTGAAGCTTTCTTT. Its protein product is CASSPHPNTEAFF. The full variable domain, rest sourced from reference TRBV14 and TRBJ1-1, is EAGVTQFPSHSVIEKGQTVTLRCDPISGHDNLYWYRRVMGKEIKFLLHFVKESKQDESGMPNNRFLAERTGGTYSTLKVQPAELEDSGVYFCASSPHPNTEAFFGQGTRLTVV.